This TCR beta chain derives from a study of molecular identifiers for immune sequencing clone quantification. Sorting isolated naive CD8 T cells as CD8+CD4-CCR7+CD45RA+ events. This clonotype was seen a few times. TCRdb redid the calling of the PCR reads with MiXCR, one entry per CDR3 protein. The table lists approximately 670,000 distinct CDR3 sequences, nearly 20% of them singletons, with 0.7% to 1% in the top ten. Germline V lookup: CDR1 SGHAT, CDR2 FQDESV (reference sequence). Trimming cost V 2 bases and J 0 bases, with 8 bases left between them. The CDR3 loop spans 15 amino acids. This clonotype was sampled from a human donor in good health. Some libraries in this study had Jurkat cell RNA spiked in. The sequencing sample was made of naive CD8+ T cells from blood, with Jurkat cell RNA spiked in. Documented subset: FACS-sorted CD8+CD4-CCR7+CD45RA+ naive T cells. V gene TRBV11-1 combines with J gene TRBJ2-1; D is unclear. The chain's CDR3 is CASSLTESSYNEQFF. CDR3 bases: TGTGCCAGCAGCTTAACGGAAAGCTCCTACAATGAGCAGTTCTTC.